These 17 T cell receptor beta chains share one sample of origin, sequenced in a study of blood T cell repertoires in COVID-19 (dated by TCRdb to 2019 to 2021). The protocol used for the library was the immunoSEQ multiplex PCR assay. TCRdb holds this immuneACCESS table with in-frame rearrangements only. Some clones are missing; in checked studies, unresolved V genes explain under half, and the rest has no known cause. In all, the sample holds 380,000 or so clones, and nearly 90% of those were seen once. The leading ten clones occupy approximately 2% of the sample. Sample: PBMCs or T cells enriched from blood (not recorded which). The origin of the receptors is a woman aged 40 to 50 with acute COVID-19.

The chain has TRBV5-5 and TRBJ2-5, with 11 bases matching TRBD2. With V trimmed by 1 base and J by 5 bases, 10 bases remained unmatched. Germline values: CDR1 SGHKS, CDR2 YYEKEE (reference sequence). This CDR3 comprises 17 residues. CDR3 in DNA: TGTGCCAGCAGCTTGTTAGCACTAGCGGGGGCCGGCGAGACCCAGTACTTC. Translation gives CASSLLALAGAGETQYF.

The V gene is TRBV24-1, the J gene TRBJ2-2; the D is unclear. From germline, CDR1 is KGHDR and CDR2 SFDVKD. The CDR3 is 14 amino acids. The V and J ends lost 1 base and 3 bases respectively, with 5 bases between them. This CDR3 is CATSDFTDTGELFF. DNA of the CDR3: TGTGCCACCAGTGATTTTACAGACACCGGGGAGCTGTTTTTT.

CDR3 in DNA: TGTGCCAGCAGCTCGACCGGGGAGCTGTTTTTT. Translating it yields CASSSTGELFF. This chain joins TRBV7-9 and TRBJ2-2; D is uncertain. V lost 4 bases and J 5 bases, leaving 2 bases between the germline ends. This CDR3 is built from 11 residues. Germline V CDR1 and CDR2: SEHNR, FQNEAQ (reference sequence).

In this sample, this clone turned up once. This chain uses TRBV3-1 (or the pseudogene TRBV3-2) with TRBJ1-1, with D unresolved. This CDR3 is built from 14 residues. Trimming removed 5 bases from V and 0 bases from J, with 10 bases in between. The germline V gene has CDR1 LGHDT and CDR2 YNNKEL (reference sequence). CDR3 nucleotide sequence: TGTGCCAGCAGCTACCAGAGGCTGAACACTGAAGCTTTCTTT. Translating gives CASSYQRLNTEAFF.

V usage is TRBV5-4 and J usage is TRBJ2-3; D gene uncertain. In germline, CDR1 is SGHNT, CDR2 YYREEE (reference sequence). The CDR3 contains 12 residues. V was shortened by 2 bases and J by 3 bases, with 4 bases between the two germline ends. CDR3 amino acids: CASSFQTDTQYF. In nucleotides, the CDR3 is TGTGCCAGCAGCTTTCAAACAGATACGCAGTATTTT.

The chain uses TRBV7-9 and TRBJ1-2, with a weak D call TRBD1 (6 bases). The CDR3 consists of 15 residues. In germline, CDR1 is SEHNR, CDR2 FQNEAQ (reference sequence). V lost 1 base and J 4 bases, leaving 13 bases between the germline ends. The CDR3 DNA sequence: TGTGCCAGCAGCTTAGAACACGAGGGGGTCTATGGCTACACCTTC. Protein product: CASSLEHEGVYGYTF.

The chain couples TRBV11-2 to TRBJ2-7, with 8 bases lining up with TRBD1. J was trimmed by 4 bases and V by 5 bases; bases with no gene match: 7. There are 14 residues in the CDR3. Germline loops: CDR1 SGHAT, CDR2 FQNNGV. CDR3 in DNA: TGTGCCAGCAGCCCCGGGACAGGATCATACGAGCAGTACTTC. It is translated as CASSPGTGSYEQYF. The whole variable domain, remainder taken from reference TRBV11-2 and TRBJ2-7, is EAGVAQSPRYKIIEKRQSVAFWCNPISGHATLYWYQQILGQGPKLLIQFQNNGVVDDSQLPKDRFSAERLKGVDSTLKIQPAKLEDSAVYLCASSPGTGSYEQYFGPGTRLTVT.

The CDR3 DNA reads as TGTGCCAGCAGCCCTGAGCCCTTAAATACGCAGTATTTT. This encodes CASSPEPLNTQYF. The V call is TRBV7-6, the J call TRBJ2-3; D is unresolved. Trimming pared 5 bases from V and 7 bases from J, leaving 13 bases between. This CDR3 is built from 13 residues. The germline CDR1 and CDR2 sequences are SGHVS and FNYEAQ.

This chain links TRBV4-1 with TRBJ2-7; 7 bases map to TRBD1. V gave up 4 bases and J gave up 4 bases; unmatched junction bases: 7. Germline V CDR1 and CDR2: MGHRA, YSYEKL. The CDR3 totals 14 residues. Here the CDR3 reads CASSPWTGQYEQYF. The CDR3 region has the DNA TGCGCCAGCAGCCCTTGGACAGGTCAGTACGAGCAGTACTTC.

The chain has TRBV4-1 and TRBJ2-7, with a weak D call TRBD2 (6 bases). With 1 base removed from V and 3 bases from J, the gap between germline ends came to 13 bases. CDR1 is MGHRA, CDR2 YSYEKL, per germline. There are 15 residues in the CDR3. The CDR3 loop is CASSQVGGTDYEQYF. For the CDR3, the DNA is TGCGCCAGCAGCCAAGTTGGAGGGACCGACTACGAGCAGTACTTC.

This clone was counted once. The V gene is TRBV6-5, the J gene TRBJ2-7, with 8 bases matching TRBD2. Germline loops: CDR1 MNHEY, CDR2 SVGAGI. The CDR3 sequence is 14 residues long. With V trimmed by 7 bases and J by 7 bases, 12 bases remained unmatched. In nucleotides, the CDR3 is TGTGCCAGCACCACCCCTCGGGGGGGGCAAGAGCAGTACTTC. Translated: CASTTPRGGQEQYF.

The chain carries TRBV5-4 and TRBJ2-7; 8 bases are a match to TRBD1. Germline CDR1 reads SGHNT; CDR2 reads YYREEE (reference sequence). The CDR3 has 14 residues. J lost 3 bases, V lost 2 bases, and 4 bases had no gene match. CDR3: CASSFGQGGYEQYF. The CDR3 region has the DNA TGTGCCAGCAGCTTTGGACAGGGTGGCTACGAGCAGTACTTC.

This clone occurred once. This sequence joins TRBV6-5 and TRBJ1-2, with D possibly being TRBD1 (6 bases). Between the trimmed V and J ends, which lost 6 bases and 3 bases, there was a span of 8 bases. The CDR3 length is 12 residues. Germline values: CDR1 MNHEY, CDR2 SVGAGI. The CDR3 DNA reads as TGTGCCAGCAGGGCAGGGGACTATGGCTACACCTTC. As protein: CASRAGDYGYTF.

The chain couples TRBV5-1 to TRBJ2-1; 9 bases match TRBD2. Germline-derived CDR1 and CDR2 are SGHRS and YFSETQ. The CDR3 has 14 residues. With 0 bases clipped from V and 6 bases from J, the junction kept 1 base outside the gene matches. In DNA, the CDR3 is TGCGCCAGCAGCTTGGGACTAGCGGCCAATGAGCAGTTCTTC. Protein: CASSLGLAANEQFF.

The chain has TRBV3-1 (or the pseudogene TRBV3-2) and TRBJ1-2; 7 bases map to TRBD1. In germline, CDR1 is LGHDT, CDR2 YNNKEL (reference sequence). This CDR3 region has 16 residues. Unmatched junction bases numbered 4, after V lost 0 bases and J lost 0 bases. The CDR3 DNA follows: TGTGCCAGCAGCCAAGAAGGGGACAGACCTAACTATGGCTACACCTTC. Its translation is CASSQEGDRPNYGYTF.

This clone appeared once. The chain employs TRBV18 and TRBJ2-1; possible D gene TRBD1, 6 bases. Germline CDR1 is KGHSH and CDR2 is LQKENI. This CDR3 has 14 amino acids. V lost 4 bases, J lost 3 bases, and 10 bases lay in between. Here the CDR3 DNA reads TGTGCCAGCTCACAACTGGACAGCTACAATGAGCAGTTCTTC. The encoded protein is CASSQLDSYNEQFF.

The chain uses TRBV5-1 and TRBJ1-1; maybe TRBD1 (6 bases). V was trimmed by 4 bases and J by 1 base, leaving 14 bases between them. Per germline, CDR1 SGHRS and CDR2 YFSETQ. The CDR3 totals 15 residues. As DNA, the CDR3 is TGCGCCAGCAGCCCAAACGCACAGGGGAACACTGAAGCTTTCTTT. It translates to CASSPNAQGNTEAFF.